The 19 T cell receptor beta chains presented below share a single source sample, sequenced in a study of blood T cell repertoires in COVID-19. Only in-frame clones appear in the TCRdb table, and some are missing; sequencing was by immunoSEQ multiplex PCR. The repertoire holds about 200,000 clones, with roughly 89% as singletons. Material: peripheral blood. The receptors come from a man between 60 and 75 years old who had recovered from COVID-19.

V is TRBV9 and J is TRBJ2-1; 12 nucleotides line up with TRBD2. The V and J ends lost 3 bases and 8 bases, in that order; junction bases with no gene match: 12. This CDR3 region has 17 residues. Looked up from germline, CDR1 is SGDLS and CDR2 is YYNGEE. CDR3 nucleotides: TGTGCCAGCAGCGCCCGGACTAGCGGGAACCAGCGCTATGAGCAGTTCTTC. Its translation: CASSARTSGNQRYEQFF.

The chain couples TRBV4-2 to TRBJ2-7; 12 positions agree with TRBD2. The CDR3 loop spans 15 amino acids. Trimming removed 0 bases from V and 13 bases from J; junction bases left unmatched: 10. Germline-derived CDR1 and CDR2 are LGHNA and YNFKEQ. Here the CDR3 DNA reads TGTGCCAGCAGCCAAGATGGACTCGGACTAGCGGGACTCTACTTC. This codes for CASSQDGLGLAGLYF.

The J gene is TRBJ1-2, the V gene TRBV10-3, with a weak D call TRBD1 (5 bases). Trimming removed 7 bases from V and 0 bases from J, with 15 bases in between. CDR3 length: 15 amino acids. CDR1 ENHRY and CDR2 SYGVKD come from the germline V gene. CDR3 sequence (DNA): TGTGCCATCAAAAGGGGAGGTGAGCCTAACTATGGCTACACCTTC. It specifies CAIKRGGEPNYGYTF.

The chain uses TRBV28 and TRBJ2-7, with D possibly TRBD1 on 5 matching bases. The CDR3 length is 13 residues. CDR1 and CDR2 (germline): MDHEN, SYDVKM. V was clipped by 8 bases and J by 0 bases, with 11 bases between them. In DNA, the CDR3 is TGTGCCAGCCGGCCAGGGAACTCCTACGAGCAGTACTTC. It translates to CASRPGNSYEQYF. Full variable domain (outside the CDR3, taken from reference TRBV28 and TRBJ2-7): DVKVTQSSRYLVKRTGEKVFLECVQDMDHENMFWYRQDPGLGLRLIYFSYDVKMKEKGDIPEGYSVSREKKERFSLILESASTNQTSMYLCASRPGNSYEQYFGPGTRLTVT.

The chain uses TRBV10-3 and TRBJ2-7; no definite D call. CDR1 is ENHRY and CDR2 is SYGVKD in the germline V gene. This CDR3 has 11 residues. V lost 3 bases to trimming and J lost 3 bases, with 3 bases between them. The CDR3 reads CAISDSYEQYF. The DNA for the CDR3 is TGTGCCATCAGTGACAGCTACGAGCAGTACTTC.

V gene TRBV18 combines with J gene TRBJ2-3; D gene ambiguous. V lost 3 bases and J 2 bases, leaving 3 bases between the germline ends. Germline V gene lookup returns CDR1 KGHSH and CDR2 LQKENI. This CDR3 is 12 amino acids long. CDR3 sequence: CASSPYTDTQYF. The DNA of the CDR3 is TGTGCCAGCTCACCCTACACAGATACGCAGTATTTT.

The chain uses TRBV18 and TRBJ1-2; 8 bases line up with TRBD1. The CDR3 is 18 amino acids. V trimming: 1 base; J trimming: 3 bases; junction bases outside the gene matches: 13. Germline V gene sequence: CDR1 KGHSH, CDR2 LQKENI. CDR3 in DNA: TGTGCCAGCTCACCACGGCAGGGGGCCGGCTTTGGCGACTATGGCTACACCTTC. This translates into CASSPRQGAGFGDYGYTF.

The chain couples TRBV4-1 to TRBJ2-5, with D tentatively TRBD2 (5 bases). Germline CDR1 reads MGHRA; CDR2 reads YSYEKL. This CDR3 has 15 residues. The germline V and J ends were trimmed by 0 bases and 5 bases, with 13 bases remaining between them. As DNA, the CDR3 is TGCGCCAGCAGCCAAGAAAGCTCCGGCGGGGAGACCCAGTACTTC. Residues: CASSQESSGGETQYF.

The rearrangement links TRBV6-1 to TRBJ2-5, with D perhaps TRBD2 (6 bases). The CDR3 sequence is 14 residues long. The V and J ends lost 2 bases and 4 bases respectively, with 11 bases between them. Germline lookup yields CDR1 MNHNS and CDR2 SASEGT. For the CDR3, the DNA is TGTGCCAGCAGTGAACTGCGGGGAGGAGAGACCCAGTACTTC. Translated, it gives CASSELRGGETQYF.

In DNA form, the CDR3 reads TGTGCCAGCAGCTCCTACACCGGGACTAATGAAAAACTGTTTTTT. Amino acids: CASSSYTGTNEKLFF. This chain joins TRBV7-2 and TRBJ1-4; D is unresolved. Germline V lookup: CDR1 SGHTA, CDR2 FQGNSA. The CDR3 is 15 residues long. V lost 4 bases, J lost 2 bases, and 11 bases lay in between.

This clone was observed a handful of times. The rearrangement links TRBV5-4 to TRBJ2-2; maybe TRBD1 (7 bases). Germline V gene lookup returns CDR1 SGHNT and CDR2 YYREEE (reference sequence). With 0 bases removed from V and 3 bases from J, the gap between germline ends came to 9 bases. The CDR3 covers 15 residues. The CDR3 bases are TGTGCCAGCAGCTTGGTCAGGGGGGACACCGGGGAGCTGTTTTTT. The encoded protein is CASSLVRGDTGELFF.

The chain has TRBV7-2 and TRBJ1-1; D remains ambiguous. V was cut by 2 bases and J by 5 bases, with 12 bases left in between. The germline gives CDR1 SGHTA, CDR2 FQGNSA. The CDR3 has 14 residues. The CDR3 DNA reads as TGTGCCAGCAGCTTACCAATGGGCGGGACTGAAGCTTTCTTT. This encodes CASSLPMGGTEAFF.

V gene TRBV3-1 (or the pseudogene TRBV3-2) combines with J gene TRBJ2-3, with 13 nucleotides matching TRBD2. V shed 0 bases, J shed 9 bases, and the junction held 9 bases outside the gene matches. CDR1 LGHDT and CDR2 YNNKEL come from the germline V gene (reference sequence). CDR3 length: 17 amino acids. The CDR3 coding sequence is TGTGCCAGCAGCCAAGATTTACTAGCGGGGGGGGTAGAGACGCAGTATTTT. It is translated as CASSQDLLAGGVETQYF.

CDR3 DNA sequence: TGTGCCAGCAGCCACCGATCGGGTCGTAGCCAAGAGACCCAGTACTTC. Protein: CASSHRSGRSQETQYF. The chain recombines TRBV5-6 with TRBJ2-5; D gene uncertain. The germline V gene encodes CDR1 SGHDT and CDR2 YYEEEE. The CDR3 has 16 residues. Trimming removed 4 bases from V and 1 base from J, with 17 bases in between.

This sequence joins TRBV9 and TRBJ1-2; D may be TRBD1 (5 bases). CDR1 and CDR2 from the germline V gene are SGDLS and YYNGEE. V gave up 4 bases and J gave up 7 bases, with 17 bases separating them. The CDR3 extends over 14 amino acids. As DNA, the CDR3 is TGTGCCAGCAGCAGTAGGGCCCAGGGTCCTGGCTACACCTTC. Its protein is CASSSRAQGPGYTF.

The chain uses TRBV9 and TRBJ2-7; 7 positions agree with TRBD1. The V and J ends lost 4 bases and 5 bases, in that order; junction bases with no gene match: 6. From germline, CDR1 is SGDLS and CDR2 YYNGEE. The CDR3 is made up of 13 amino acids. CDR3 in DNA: TGTGCCAGCAGCCGGGGACAGCCGGACGAGCAGTACTTC. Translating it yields CASSRGQPDEQYF. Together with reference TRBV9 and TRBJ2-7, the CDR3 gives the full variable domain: DSGVTQTPKHLITATGQRVTLRCSPRSGDLSVYWYQQSLDQGLQFLIQYYNGEERAKGNILERFSAQQFPDLHSELNLSSLELGDSALYFCASSRGQPDEQYFGPGTRLTVT.

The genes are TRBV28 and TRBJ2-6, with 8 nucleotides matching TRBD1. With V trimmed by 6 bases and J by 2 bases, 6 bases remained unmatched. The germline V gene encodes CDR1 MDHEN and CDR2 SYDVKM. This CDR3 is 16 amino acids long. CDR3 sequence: CASRPTDRAGANVLTF. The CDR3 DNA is TGTGCCAGCAGGCCAACGGACAGGGCTGGGGCCAACGTCCTGACTTTC.

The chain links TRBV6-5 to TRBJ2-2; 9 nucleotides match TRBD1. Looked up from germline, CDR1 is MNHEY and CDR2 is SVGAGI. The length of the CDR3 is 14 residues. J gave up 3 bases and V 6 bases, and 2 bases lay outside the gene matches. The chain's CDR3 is CASRRTGDTGELFF. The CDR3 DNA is TGTGCCAGCAGGCGGACAGGGGACACCGGGGAGCTGTTTTTT.

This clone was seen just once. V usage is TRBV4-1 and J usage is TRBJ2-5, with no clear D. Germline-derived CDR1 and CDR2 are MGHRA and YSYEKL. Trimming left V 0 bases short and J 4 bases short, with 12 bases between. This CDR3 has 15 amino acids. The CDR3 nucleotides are TGCGCCAGCAGCCAAGAAGGCGTAGCCCGAGAGACCCAGTACTTC. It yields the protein CASSQEGVARETQYF.